This entry describes one T cell receptor beta chain. Its specificity is unknown. This entry comes from a study of cytomegalovirus exposure and HLA in healthy donors. Across the study: A preliminary data release comprised 80 million to 95 million unique TCRs obtained from HLA-typed donors. Study findings and constraints: The study labeled 180 or so TCR beta chains cytomegalovirus-associated.

Between the trimmed V and J ends, which lost 5 bases and 2 bases, there was a span of 10 bases. Per the germline V gene, CDR1 is SQVTM and CDR2 is ANQGSEA. The CDR3 runs to 13 residues. PCR used 60 Vbeta primers and 13 Jbeta primers. As handled by the study authors: Per a later analysis, the number of unique TCR beta chains was some 82 million, of which some 10 million were shared. Sequenced by immunoSEQ multiplex PCR; TCRdb stores in-frame clones only, minus some. V and J calls and clone size are those listed in that table; D and trimming were worked out from the DNA. The table lists around 190,000 clones, about 87% of them singletons.

This clonotype was obtained from a woman in her late teens or twenties in good health and CMV-seronegative. The sample was PBMCs. The chain employs TRBV29-1 and TRBJ2-1; D remains ambiguous. CDR3 region: CSVLTTTYNEQFF. For the CDR3, the DNA is TGCAGCGTTCTCACTACGACCTACAATGAGCAGTTCTTC.